Listed below are T cell receptor beta chains from one sample, sequenced in a study of shared clonotypes between healthy human individuals. Generated by immunoSEQ multiplex PCR, the TCRdb table keeps only in-frame clones and is missing some. Of around 2.1 million clones in the sample, more than 90% were seen once. The sequenced sample was naive CD4+ T cells sorted from blood. Every receptor here comes from a man between 18 and 29 years old in good health. The CDR3 runs from the conserved cysteine through the conserved F or W. Clone sizes are given selectively: once, few, many, or a class where the clone is expanded.

V gene	clone size	J gene	CDR3 protein
TRBV29-1	-	TRBJ2-3	CSVSLAAKTRDTQYF
TRBV7-2	-	TRBJ2-7	CASTRGFFDEQYF
TRBV28	-	TRBJ2-5	CASDNGAGETQYF
TRBV5-1	once	TRBJ2-5	CASSHGLAGGIGQETQYF
TRBV6-1	-	TRBJ2-5	CASSAQSGGGETQYF
TRBV10-1	-	TRBJ2-2	CASSESGTVNTGELFF
TRBV10-3	-	TRBJ2-1	CATQRAPRGGTTNPNEQFF
TRBV5-4	once	TRBJ2-1	CASSRGLAGGLNNEQFF
TRBV5-1	-	TRBJ2-6	CASSDSDRNSGANVLTF
TRBV10-3	-	TRBJ2-7	CANQGAGYEQYF
TRBV9	once	TRBJ1-2	CASSSSTGQQGSYGYTF
TRBV5-1	-	TRBJ2-3	CASSRRQTDTQYF
TRBV2	-	TRBJ2-2	CASSPLAANTGELFF
TRBV14	-	TRBJ1-2	CASSQSGQGADYGYTF
TRBV9	-	TRBJ1-3	CASSLGGSGNTIYF
TRBV4-2	-	TRBJ2-1	CASSQQTAGADEQFF
TRBV7-3	-	TRBJ1-2	CASSYNFVDGYTF
TRBV19	-	TRBJ2-6	CASTLDSGANVLTF